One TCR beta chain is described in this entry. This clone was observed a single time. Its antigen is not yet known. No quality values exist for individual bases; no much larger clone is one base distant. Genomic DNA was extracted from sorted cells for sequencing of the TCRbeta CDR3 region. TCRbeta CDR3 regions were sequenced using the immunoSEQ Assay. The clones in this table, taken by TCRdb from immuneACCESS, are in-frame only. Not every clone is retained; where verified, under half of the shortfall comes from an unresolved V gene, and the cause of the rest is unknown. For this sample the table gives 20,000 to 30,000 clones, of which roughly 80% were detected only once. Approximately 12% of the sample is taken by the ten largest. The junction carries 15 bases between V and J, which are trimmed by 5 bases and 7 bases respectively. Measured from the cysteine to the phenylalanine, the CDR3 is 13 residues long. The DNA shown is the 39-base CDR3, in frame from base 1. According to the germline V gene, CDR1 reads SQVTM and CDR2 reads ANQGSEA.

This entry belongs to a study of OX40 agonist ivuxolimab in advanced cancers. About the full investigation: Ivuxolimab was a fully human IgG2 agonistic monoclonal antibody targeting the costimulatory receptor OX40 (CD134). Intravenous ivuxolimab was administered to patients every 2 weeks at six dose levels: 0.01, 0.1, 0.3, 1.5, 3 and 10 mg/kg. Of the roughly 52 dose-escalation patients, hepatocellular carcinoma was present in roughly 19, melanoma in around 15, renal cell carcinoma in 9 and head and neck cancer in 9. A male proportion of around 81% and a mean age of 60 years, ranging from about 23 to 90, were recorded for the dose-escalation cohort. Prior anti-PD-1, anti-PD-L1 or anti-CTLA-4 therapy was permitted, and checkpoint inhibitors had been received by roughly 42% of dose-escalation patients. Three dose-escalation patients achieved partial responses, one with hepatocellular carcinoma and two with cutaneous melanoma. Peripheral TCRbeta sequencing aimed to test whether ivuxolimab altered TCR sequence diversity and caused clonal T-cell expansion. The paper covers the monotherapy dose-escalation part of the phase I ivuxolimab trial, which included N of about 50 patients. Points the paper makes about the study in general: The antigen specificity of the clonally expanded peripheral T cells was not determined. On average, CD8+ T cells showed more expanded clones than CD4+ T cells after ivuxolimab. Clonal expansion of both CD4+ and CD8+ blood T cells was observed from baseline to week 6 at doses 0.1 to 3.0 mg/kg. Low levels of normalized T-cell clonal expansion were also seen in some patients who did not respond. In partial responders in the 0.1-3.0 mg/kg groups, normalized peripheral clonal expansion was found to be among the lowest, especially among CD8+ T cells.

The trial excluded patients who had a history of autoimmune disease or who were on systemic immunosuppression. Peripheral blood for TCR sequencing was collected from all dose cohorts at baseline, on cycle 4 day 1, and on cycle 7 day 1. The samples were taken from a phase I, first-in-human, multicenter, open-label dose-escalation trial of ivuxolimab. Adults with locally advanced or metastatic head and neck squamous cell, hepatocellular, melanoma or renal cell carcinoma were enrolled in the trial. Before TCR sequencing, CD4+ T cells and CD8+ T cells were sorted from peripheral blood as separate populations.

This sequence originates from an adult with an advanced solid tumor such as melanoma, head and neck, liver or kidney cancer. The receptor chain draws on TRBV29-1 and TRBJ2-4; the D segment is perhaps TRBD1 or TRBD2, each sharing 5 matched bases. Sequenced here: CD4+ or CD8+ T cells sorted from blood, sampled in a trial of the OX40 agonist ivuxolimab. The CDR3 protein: CSVQPGTGNIQYF. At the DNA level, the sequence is TGCAGCGTTCAACCCGGGACGGGCAACATTCAGTACTTC.